This TCR beta chain was obtained from a study of OX40 agonist ivuxolimab in advanced cancers. Study-wide context: The study treated patients with ivuxolimab, an agonistic anti-OX40 (CD134) antibody.

This CDR3 comprises 20 residues. Trimming removed 1 base at V and 1 base at J, with 20 bases between. Per the germline V gene, CDR1 is MGHRA and CDR2 is YSYEKL. Produced via immunoSEQ multiplex PCR; TCRdb's table is partial and in-frame only. There are about 84,000 clones in the sample; roughly 82% occur only once, and under 3.5% lies in the top ten. The source of this sequence is an adult with an advanced solid tumor such as melanoma, head and neck, liver or kidney cancer. This rearrangement joins TRBV4-1 to TRBJ2-6; perhaps D is TRBD1 or TRBD2 (9 bases each). Here the sequenced sample was CD4+ or CD8+ T cells sorted from blood, taken in a trial of the OX40 agonist ivuxolimab. Here the CDR3 reads CASSQGGRGQGASGANVLTF. CDR3 nucleotide sequence: TGCGCCAGCAGCCAAGGCGGGAGGGGACAGGGAGCTTCTGGGGCCAACGTCCTGACTTTC.